A selection of T cell receptor beta chains follows, all from one sample in a study of naive and memory T cell subsets. TCRdb re-called the UMI-ligation and nested PCR reads with MiXCR, one entry per CDR3 protein. The sample holds under 150,000 distinct CDR3 sequences, more than 15% seen once. Material: naive CD4+ T cells from blood. All receptors derive from a human donor in good health. Both conserved end residues are part of each CDR3. D genes are given only for firm matches. The size entry is marked missing in some rows and otherwise reads once, few, many or a size class.

j_gene	abundance	d_gene	v_gene	CDR3nt	CDR3aa
TRBJ2-1	.	.	TRBV11-3	TGTGCCAGCAGCTTAGATCTTGGCGCGGAGTTCTTC	CASSLDLGAEFF
TRBJ2-1	.	.	TRBV6-2/TRBV6-3	TGTGCCAGCAGTCGCCTGCTGGCGGTGGCCTACAATGAGCAGTTCTTC	CASSRLLAVAYNEQFF
TRBJ1-5	few	TRBD1	TRBV5-1	TGCGCCAGCAGCTTGGAGGGGGCAAACAATCAGCCCCAGCATTTT	CASSLEGANNQPQHF
TRBJ1-1	.	.	TRBV7-3	TGTGCCAGCAGCTTAAATCGGGTGACTGAAGCTTTCTTT	CASSLNRVTEAFF
TRBJ2-7	many	TRBD2	TRBV7-7	TGTGCCAGCAGCCCGGGACTAGCGGGAGACGAGCAGTACTTC	CASSPGLAGDEQYF
TRBJ2-2	many	.	TRBV11-2	TGTGCCAGCAGCGTAAACCCGGGACTGAACGCGAACACCGGGGAGCTGTTTTTT	CASSVNPGLNANTGELFF
TRBJ2-2	few	.	TRBV3-1	TGTGCCAGCAGCCAATCCCAGGCCGGGGAGCTGTTTTTT	CASSQSQAGELFF
TRBJ2-1	few	TRBD2	TRBV20-1	TGCAGTGCCACCAAGGGACTAGCGCTAAACAGCTCCTACAATGAGCAGTTCTTC	CSATKGLALNSSYNEQFF
TRBJ2-3	.	TRBD2	TRBV20-1	TGCAGTGCTAGTCTGAGCGGGAGTCCCACAGATACGCAGTATTTT	CSASLSGSPTDTQYF
TRBJ2-7	.	.	TRBV12-3/TRBV12-4	TGTGCCAGCAGTTTAGGGTTGGCGGGGACGCCCTACGAGCAGTACTTC	CASSLGLAGTPYEQYF
TRBJ2-3	once	TRBD2	TRBV7-2	TGTGCCAGCAGCCGACGACTAGCGGGGTCCACAGATACGCAGTATTTT	CASSRRLAGSTDTQYF
TRBJ2-7	few	TRBD2	TRBV5-6	TGTGCCAGCAGCTTGGAGGCGGGTGGGAGGGAAGGCGAGCAGTACTTC	CASSLEAGGREGEQYF
TRBJ2-1	.	TRBD2	TRBV5-4	TGTGCCAGCAGGCTGGCTAGCGGGAGAGATGAGCAGTTCTTC	CASRLASGRDEQFF
TRBJ1-3	once	TRBD1	TRBV10-2	TGCGCCACCGCGGGACAGGGACGAAACACCATATATTTT	CATAGQGRNTIYF
TRBJ2-1	.	TRBD1	TRBV20-1	TGCAGTGCTACGGGACAGCTGGAGCAGTTCTTC	CSATGQLEQFF
TRBJ2-3	few	.	TRBV20-1	TGCAGTGCTAGAGTCGGACCTAGCACAGATACGCAGTATTTT	CSARVGPSTDTQYF
TRBJ2-5	.	.	TRBV5-4	TGTGCCAGCAGCTTAAGAAAGGGACGGGAGACCCAGTACTTC	CASSLRKGRETQYF
TRBJ1-1	.	.	TRBV30	TGTGCCTGGAGTGGGAGTCAGGACACTGAAGCTTTCTTT	CAWSGSQDTEAFF
TRBJ2-7	few	TRBD2	TRBV19	TGTGCCAGTAGTACAGTAGCGGGAGCTTCCGAGCAGTACTTC	CASSTVAGASEQYF
TRBJ1-1	.	.	TRBV29-1	TGCAGCGAGGGGACCGCTCCGGGGAACACTGAAGCTTTCTTT	CSEGTAPGNTEAFF
TRBJ2-5	.	TRBD2	TRBV5-1	TGCGCCAGCAGCCCCGGAAGCGGGGGACAGACCCAGTACTTC	CASSPGSGGQTQYF
TRBJ2-3	many	TRBD2	TRBV20-1	TGCAGTGCTAGTCTTCCGAAAGGACTAGCGGCACAAACAGATACGCAGTATTTT	CSASLPKGLAAQTDTQYF
TRBJ2-7	few	TRBD2	TRBV7-9	TGTGCCAGCAGCTTAGCGGGGGGGTACTACGAGCAGTACTTC	CASSLAGGYYEQYF
TRBJ2-2	few	.	TRBV2	TGTGCCAGCAGTGTTACCCGGGGTACGAACACCGGGGAGCTGTTTTTT	CASSVTRGTNTGELFF
TRBJ2-1	.	TRBD1	TRBV10-3	TGTGCCATCAGAAAGAAAGGGACAGGCGACGCCGAGCAGTTCTTC	CAIRKKGTGDAEQFF
TRBJ2-6	few	.	TRBV3-1	TGTGCCACAGGGCAGCTTCACTCTGGGGCCAACGTCCTGACTTTC	CATGQLHSGANVLTF
TRBJ1-4	few	TRBD1	TRBV27	TGTGCCAGCAGTTTCCGGGACAGGGGAGAAAAACTGTTTTTT	CASSFRDRGEKLFF
TRBJ1-2	few	.	TRBV20-1	TGCAGTGCTAGAGGAGAGTATGGCTACACCTTC	CSARGEYGYTF
TRBJ2-7	few	.	TRBV6-2/TRBV6-3	TGTGCCAGCAGGCGCGACTGGGGATCAAACGAGCAGTACTTC	CASRRDWGSNEQYF
TRBJ1-4	.	.	TRBV7-2	TGTGCCAGCAGGGAGGGGGGAACTAATGAAAAACTGTTTTTT	CASREGGTNEKLFF
TRBJ2-7	few	TRBD1	TRBV4-1	TGCGCCAGCAGCCGAGGACAGGGGGTCTCCTACGAGCAGTACTTC	CASSRGQGVSYEQYF
TRBJ2-4	.	TRBD2	TRBV5-4	TGTGCCAGCAGCTTGTTAGCGGGAGGAACAAACATTCAGTACTTC	CASSLLAGGTNIQYF
TRBJ2-2	few	TRBD2	TRBV7-2	TGTGCCAGCAGCCCAGCGGGAGGGGCCGGGGAGCTGTTTTTT	CASSPAGGAGELFF
TRBJ2-7	.	.	TRBV7-2	TGTGCCAGCAGCTTAGCGGATGCGGGTGAATACGAGCAGTACTTC	CASSLADAGEYEQYF
TRBJ2-1	.	.	TRBV5-1	TGCGCCAGCAGCTTGGGTAACAGGGAATTGGATGAGCAGTTCTTC	CASSLGNRELDEQFF
TRBJ2-5	.	TRBD1	TRBV29-1	TGCAGCGTTGCTACAGGGGGCGGCCAAGAGACCCAGTACTTC	CSVATGGGQETQYF
TRBJ2-2	.	.	TRBV20-1	TGCAGTGCTAGCCCGCTACGTACATACACCGGGGAGCTGTTTTTT	CSASPLRTYTGELFF
TRBJ1-1	.	.	TRBV20-1	TGCAGTGCTAGAGACTATAAGTACACTGAAGCTTTCTTT	CSARDYKYTEAFF
TRBJ2-7	.	.	TRBV24-1	TGTGCCACCAGTGATTTTTCGCAGGGGAGTTGCGAGCAGTACTTC	CATSDFSQGSCEQYF
TRBJ2-7	few	.	TRBV28	TGTGCCGCGGGGCCAGGCTCCTCCTACGAGCAGTACTTC	CAAGPGSSYEQYF
TRBJ2-1	.	TRBD2	TRBV27	TGTGCCAGCAGCCGACTAGCGGGATCGTACAATGAGCAGTTCTTC	CASSRLAGSYNEQFF
TRBJ1-4	few	.	TRBV2	TGTGCCAGCAGTCAGGCGTTAAGGCCTGGAGGAGAAAAACTGTTTTTT	CASSQALRPGGEKLFF
TRBJ1-1	few	.	TRBV29-1	TGCAGCGCCGGTCGTGGCACTGAAGCTTTCTTT	CSAGRGTEAFF
TRBJ2-1	many	.	TRBV5-1	TGCGCCAGCAGCTTGTCCAGGGGGAGGGGGGATATCGGCAATGAGCAGTTCTTC	CASSLSRGRGDIGNEQFF
TRBJ2-1	.	.	TRBV4-2	TGTGCCAGCAGCCAAGGGATCGGACGTCCCTACAATGAGCAGTTCTTC	CASSQGIGRPYNEQFF
TRBJ2-1	many	.	TRBV9	TGTGCCAGCAGCGTAGTTGACGGGAGCTGGTTATTCGGTGAGCAGTTCTTC	CASSVVDGSWLFGEQFF
TRBJ2-7	few	TRBD1	TRBV4-1	TGCGCCAGCAGCCAAGCCGGGACAGGGGGCCACGAGCAGTACTTC	CASSQAGTGGHEQYF
TRBJ2-7	few	.	TRBV7-9	TGTGCCAGCGGCTCCGGTGCGCGGAGGGGCGAGCAGTACTTC	CASGSGARRGEQYF
TRBJ2-1	.	.	TRBV20-1	TGCAGTGCTAGTGTATCGAGAGGGGGATGGAATGAGCAGTTCTTC	CSASVSRGGWNEQFF
TRBJ1-5	few	TRBD1	TRBV24-1	TGTGCCACCAGTGATCGGGACAGGGGGGGCAATCAGCCCCAGCATTTT	CATSDRDRGGNQPQHF
TRBJ1-6	few	TRBD1	TRBV2	TGTGCCAGCAGCCCGGACAGGGGTTCACCCCTCCACTTT	CASSPDRGSPLHF
TRBJ2-1	.	TRBD2	TRBV25-1	TGTGCCAGCAGTGAAATCACACCGGGACTAGCGGGAGGGTGGATCCGCAATGAGCAGTTCTTC	CASSEITPGLAGGWIRNEQFF
TRBJ2-7	few	TRBD1	TRBV20-1	TGCAGTGCTAGAGCGCCGCAGGGGGCAGGGGAGCAGTACTTC	CSARAPQGAGEQYF
TRBJ2-5	few	TRBD2	TRBV15	TGTGCCACCAGCAGGCGACTAGCGGGAGGACGTAAAGAGACCCAGTACTTC	CATSRRLAGGRKETQYF
TRBJ1-1	few	.	TRBV3-1	TGTGCCAGCAGCCAAGACTCGGGGGGACGAACGAACACTGAAGCTTTCTTT	CASSQDSGGRTNTEAFF
TRBJ2-1	.	TRBD2	TRBV7-9	TGTGCCAGCAGCGGGGGCCAACTAGCGGGAGTGAATGAGCAGTTCTTC	CASSGGQLAGVNEQFF
TRBJ1-5	.	.	TRBV12-3/TRBV12-4	.	CASINWGTGALHF
TRBJ2-1	few	TRBD2	TRBV10-3	TGTGCCATCTCTTCGGGAGGCAGCAATGAGCAGTTCTTC	CAISSGGSNEQFF
TRBJ1-1	.	.	TRBV2	TGTGCCAGCAGTCCAGGGGTCCCCTTTGGAATGAACACTGAAGCTTTCTTT	CASSPGVPFGMNTEAFF
TRBJ2-1	many	TRBD2	TRBV2	TGTGCCACCCGGACTAGCGGGTATTCCTACAATGAGCAGTTCTTC	CATRTSGYSYNEQFF